Listed here is a single TCR beta chain. The specificity of this receptor is unknown. Base qualities were left out, and no much larger clone turns up one base away. This sample was taken from a study of blood T cell repertoires in COVID-19 (dated by TCRdb to 2018 to 2021). About the study as a whole: Samples from collaborators originated in the United States, Italy and Spain and spanned both the acute and convalescent phases of COVID-19. A de-identified subject ID, COVID-19 status, age in years and sex were almost always included in the sample metadata. Deeply sampled blood TCRbeta repertoires from subjects exposed to, actively infected with, or recovered from COVID-19 were included in the dataset. A freely available public database, intended as a resource for researchers studying the immune response to SARS-CoV-2, is where the repertoires were released. HLA class I and class II types, where available, came from metadata supplied by the sample provider rather than from assay-based typing. Samples were obtained from the ongoing ImmuneRACE study (first 160 participants) and from 1,000 to 1,500 subjects provided by 6 global collaborators. The prospective study material was composed of cDNA or gDNA derived from T cells, B-cell-depleted T cells, or PBMCs. Study-wide findings and limitations: The quantity of clinical and demographic metadata differed by source and by participant and was supplied without curation.

In Seattle, one collaborating source enrolled patients while the infection was active and tracked those patients longitudinally over the course of disease. Each collaborating institution followed its own protocols to collect whole blood in K2EDTA tubes. For TCRbeta analysis, collaborators shipped samples as frozen whole blood, isolated PBMCs, or DNA extracted from either of those sample types. TCRbeta CDR3 regions were amplified from genomic DNA using the immunoSEQ Assay, a bias-controlled multiplex PCR. The authors processed their data as follows. The number of nucleated cells in each sample was estimated by amplification of reference gene primers within the assay. To quantify the absolute abundance of each unique TCRbeta CDR3 rearrangement, sequence reads were collapsed and filtered. Productive Simpson clonality was computed per sample as the square root of Simpson's diversity index over productive rearrangements. As stored in TCRdb, this immuneACCESS dataset retains in-frame rearrangements with V and J assigned. A fraction of the clones does not appear; measured against another copy, unresolved V genes explain less than half of the discrepancy, and the remainder lacks a known reason. V and J calls and clone size are those listed in that table; D and trimming were worked out from the DNA. This sample gives 300,000 to 450,000 clones in total; about 89% of them show up just once. Roughly 2.1% of the sample belongs to the ten largest clones.

There are 18 amino acids in the CDR3, from cysteine to phenylalanine inclusive. Here the CDR3 DNA is all that survives: 54 bases in frame from base 1. Specimen: peripheral blood. The sequence is built from TRBV12-2 and TRBJ1-2; TRBD1, the table's D call, lacks a check against the DNA. TRBV12-2 corresponds to a pseudogene. This receptor was identified in an older woman with COVID-19, enrolled during active disease. The CDR3: CASRSAGTGGAHLLGYTF. The DNA sequence reads TGTGCAAGTCGCTCAGCCGGGACAGGGGGTGCCCACTTGTTGGGCTACACCTTC.